This is a list of T cell receptor beta chains from one sample in a study of shared clonotypes between healthy human individuals. Some clones are missing from TCRdb's copy, which holds only in-frame ones; the method was immunoSEQ multiplex PCR. The sample includes about 2 million clones, less than 95% of them seen just once. Sequences were obtained from naive CD8+ T cells sorted from blood. The receptor set was obtained from a man between 18 and 29 years old in good health. Both conserved end residues are part of each CDR3. Fields, in order: D gene, V gene, J gene, clone size, CDR3 protein, CDR3 DNA. D genes are given only for firm matches. Only some rows state a clone size, as once, few, many or a class for expanded clones.

TRBD1,TRBV5-6,TRBJ1-3,NA,CASSFGQGGGNTIYF,TGTGCCAGCAGCTTCGGACAGGGGGGTGGAAACACCATATATTTT
NA,TRBV6-5,TRBJ1-1,few,CASSPTGNTEAFF,TGTGCCAGCAGCCCGACAGGGAACACTGAAGCTTTCTTT
TRBD2,TRBV18,TRBJ2-7,NA,CASSPGAGYEQYF,TGTGCCAGCTCACCGGGAGCGGGGTACGAGCAGTACTTC
NA,TRBV15,TRBJ2-7,NA,CATSREGHNRDEQYF,TGTGCCACCAGCAGAGAAGGCCACAACAGGGACGAGCAGTACTTC
TRBD2,TRBV7-6,TRBJ2-7,NA,CASSLLASGFPYEQYF,TGTGCCAGCAGCTTACTCGCTAGCGGATTTCCCTACGAGCAGTACTTC
NA,TRBV7-9,TRBJ2-5,NA,CASSHRLDETQYF,TGTGCCAGCAGCCATCGACTAGACGAGACCCAGTACTTC
TRBD1,TRBV11-2,TRBJ1-4,few,CASTGDNEKLFF,TGTGCCAGTACAGGGGATAATGAAAAACTGTTTTTT
TRBD2,TRBV5-6,TRBJ2-7,NA,CASRGPSGKSYEQYF,TGTGCCAGCAGGGGACCTAGCGGAAAATCCTACGAGCAGTACTTC
NA,TRBV28,TRBJ1-5,NA,CASSPRPPGSQPQHF,TGTGCCAGCAGCCCACGTCCGCCTGGGAGTCAGCCCCAGCATTTT
TRBD2,TRBV4-3,TRBJ2-1,once,CASSQEGPSGSIYNEQFF,TGCGCCAGCAGCCAAGAAGGGCCTAGCGGGAGTATCTACAATGAGCAGTTCTTC
NA,TRBV27,TRBJ1-6,NA,CASSLSDGHSPLHF,TGTGCCAGCAGTTTATCGGACGGTCATTCACCCCTCCACTTT
TRBD2,TRBV6-6,TRBJ2-7,NA,CASNKGAGFYEQYF,TGTGCCAGCAACAAAGGAGCGGGGTTCTACGAGCAGTACTTC
TRBD2,TRBV27,TRBJ2-5,NA,CASSLLGPSGEETQYF,TGTGCCAGCAGTTTACTAGGGCCTAGCGGAGAAGAGACCCAGTACTTC
TRBD2,TRBV6-5,TRBJ2-1,NA,CASSYSPSGIYNEQFF,TGTGCCAGCAGTTACTCGCCTAGCGGAATCTACAATGAGCAGTTCTTC
TRBD2,TRBV27,TRBJ2-7,NA,CASSWSGEPYEQYF,TGTGCCAGCAGTTGGAGCGGGGAGCCCTACGAGCAGTACTTC
NA,TRBV6-6,TRBJ1-5,NA,CASRTGGGNQPQHF,TGTGCCAGCCGCACGGGAGGGGGCAATCAGCCCCAGCATTTT
NA,TRBV4-1,TRBJ1-6,NA,CASSQTRLGNSPLHF,TGCGCCAGCAGCCAAACCCGGTTGGGTAATTCACCCCTCCACTTT
TRBD2,TRBV10-1,TRBJ2-1,NA,CASSDLAGGPPEQFF,TGCGCCAGCAGTGATCTAGCGGGAGGGCCCCCTGAGCAGTTCTTC
NA,TRBV7-2,TRBJ1-1,NA,CASSLNWYTEAFF,TGTGCCAGCAGCTTAAATTGGTACACTGAAGCTTTCTTT
NA,TRBV5-4,TRBJ2-7,once,CASSLAQNEQYF,TGTGCCAGCAGCTTGGCCCAAAACGAGCAGTACTTC
NA,TRBV5-6,TRBJ2-7,NA,CASSPAGSYEQYF,TGTGCCAGCAGTCCAGCCGGATCCTACGAGCAGTACTTC
TRBD1,TRBV5-1,TRBJ1-5,NA,CASRGTGNQPQHF,TGCGCCAGCAGAGGGACAGGGAATCAGCCCCAGCATTTT
TRBD2,TRBV19,TRBJ2-2,NA,CASSTWTSTGELFF,TGTGCCAGTAGTACCTGGACTAGCACCGGGGAGCTGTTTTTT
NA,TRBV2,TRBJ1-2,NA,CASSGSVRESYGYTF,TGTGCCAGCAGTGGATCCGTTCGGGAAAGCTATGGCTACACCTTC
NA,TRBV30,TRBJ2-7,NA,CAWSPDSSDEQYF,TGTGCCTGGAGCCCAGACAGCTCCGACGAGCAGTACTTC
NA,TRBV15,TRBJ2-1,once,CATSQTLGLYNEQFF,TGTGCCACCAGCCAAACCTTGGGACTTTACAATGAGCAGTTCTTC
TRBD2,TRBV10-3,TRBJ2-1,NA,CAIWKGLSGGSSYNEQFF,TGTGCCATCTGGAAGGGGCTATCGGGCGGGAGCTCCTACAATGAGCAGTTCTTC
TRBD1,TRBV13,TRBJ2-3,NA,CASSVGTGLTDTQYF,TGTGCCAGCAGCGTCGGGACAGGTCTCACAGATACGCAGTATTTT
TRBD2,TRBV6-5,TRBJ2-5,NA,CASSPAGVWETQYF,TGTGCCAGCAGCCCAGCGGGAGTGTGGGAGACCCAGTACTTC
NA,TRBV11-3,TRBJ2-2,once,CASSYTNTGELFF,TGTGCCAGCAGCTACACGAACACCGGGGAGCTGTTTTTT
NA,TRBV7-9,TRBJ1-6,NA,CASSPPAGWNSPLHF,TGTGCCAGCAGCCCTCCGGCAGGGTGGAATTCACCCCTCCACTTT
NA,TRBV9,TRBJ2-7,NA,CASSVGQGEQYF,TGTGCCAGCAGCGTAGGTCAGGGCGAGCAGTACTTC
TRBD2,TRBV9,TRBJ2-5,NA,CASSLSGAKETQYF,TGTGCCAGCAGCTTGAGCGGGGCCAAAGAGACCCAGTACTTC
NA,TRBV10-2,TRBJ1-2,NA,CASSEGYGYTF,TGCGCCAGCAGTGAAGGGTATGGCTACACCTTC
TRBD1,TRBV28,TRBJ2-7,NA,CASSPVPGTANYEQYF,TGTGCCAGCAGTCCCGTCCCCGGGACAGCAAACTACGAGCAGTACTTC
NA,TRBV27,TRBJ2-2,NA,CASRGYTGELFF,TGTGCCAGCAGGGGTTACACCGGGGAGCTGTTTTTT
NA,TRBV27,TRBJ2-3,NA,CASSYLGVGGSDTQYF,TGTGCCAGCAGCTACTTAGGGGTCGGGGGCTCAGATACGCAGTATTTT
TRBD1,TRBV6-5,TRBJ1-1,NA,CASRYRGSGTEAFF,TGTGCCAGCAGATACAGGGGGTCGGGCACTGAAGCTTTCTTT
TRBD2,TRBV6-5,TRBJ2-7,NA,CASGIAGGPGEQYF,TGTGCCAGCGGAATAGCGGGGGGGCCCGGCGAGCAGTACTTC
NA,TRBV11-2,TRBJ2-7,NA,CASSSTGGRYEQYF,TGTGCCAGCAGCTCTACAGGCGGTCGCTACGAGCAGTACTTC
NA,TRBV4-1,TRBJ2-7,NA,CASSQGGGYEQYF,TGCGCCAGCAGCCAAGGGGGCGGGTACGAGCAGTACTTC
NA,TRBV9,TRBJ1-2,NA,CASSTGGSYGYTF,TGTGCCAGCAGCACAGGCGGGAGCTATGGCTACACCTTC
TRBD1,TRBV28,TRBJ1-5,once,CASSFYRGLSNQPQHF,TGTGCCAGCAGTTTTTACAGGGGACTTAGCAATCAGCCCCAGCATTTT
TRBD2,TRBV4-3,TRBJ2-6,NA,CASSQGLAGGPSGANVLTF,TGCGCCAGCAGCCAAGGGCTAGCGGGAGGTCCCTCTGGGGCCAACGTCCTGACTTTC
TRBD1,TRBV7-2,TRBJ2-2,once,CASSYLDRGLTGELFF,TGTGCCAGCAGCTACCTTGACAGGGGGCTGACCGGGGAGCTGTTTTTT
TRBD2,TRBV4-3,TRBJ2-7,NA,CASSQEPAGGYEQYF,TGCGCCAGCAGCCAAGAGCCAGCGGGAGGATACGAGCAGTACTTC
NA,TRBV9,TRBJ2-7,NA,CASSVVPLAGRLYF,TGTGCCAGCAGCGTAGTCCCGTTGGCGGGGAGGCTGTACTTC
TRBD1,TRBV30,TRBJ1-4,NA,CASGQGIWGKLFF,TGTGCCAGCGGACAGGGGATATGGGGAAAACTGTTTTTT
NA,TRBV2,TRBJ2-7,NA,CASTTNRNTYEQYF,TGTGCCAGCACGACGAACAGGAACACATACGAGCAGTACTTC
TRBD2,TRBV6-5,TRBJ2-5,NA,CASSLAGPGTQYF,TGTGCCAGCAGTTTAGCGGGCCCGGGGACCCAGTACTTC
TRBD2,TRBV7-9,TRBJ2-1,NA,CASSLTREGDEQFF,TGTGCCAGCAGCTTAACCCGGGAGGGCGATGAGCAGTTCTTC
NA,TRBV4-3,TRBJ2-3,NA,CASSQDRQLLSTDTQYF,TGCGCCAGCAGCCAAGATCGACAGCTTTTGAGCACAGATACGCAGTATTTT
NA,TRBV4-3,TRBJ1-2,NA,CASSQDPTANYGYTF,TGCGCCAGCAGCCAAGATCCCACAGCGAACTATGGCTACACCTTC
NA,TRBV28,TRBJ1-5,NA,CASRSDWNSNQPQHF,TGTGCCAGCAGGTCCGACTGGAACAGCAATCAGCCCCAGCATTTT
NA,TRBV6-6,TRBJ2-1,NA,CASSYSGYYNEQFF,TGTGCCAGCAGTTACTCGGGGTACTACAATGAGCAGTTCTTC
NA,TRBV9,TRBJ1-1,NA,CASSVDLSAEAFF,TGTGCCAGCAGCGTTGACTTATCCGCTGAAGCTTTCTTT